This T cell receptor beta chain is drawn from a study of T cells in tuberculosis. In the study overall: In South Africa, adults with active tuberculosis were compared with IGRA-negative and latently infected IGRA-positive adolescents. Blood was taken before or within 7 days of anti-tuberculosis therapy.

This clone was found once. Sample time point: new active TB diagnosis, blood taken before or within 7 days of starting treatment. TCRdb keeps only in-frame clones here, not all; method: immunoSEQ multiplex PCR. The repertoire holds about 49,000 clones, with about 95% as singletons. J was trimmed by 10 bases and V by 6 bases; bases with no gene match: 14. Germline-derived CDR1 and CDR2 are ENHRY and SYGVKD. The CDR3 runs to 15 residues. The sequence derives from an adult with tuberculosis. The sequencing used PBMCs, collected at tuberculosis diagnosis. The genes are TRBV10-3 and TRBJ1-1, with 10 positions matching TRBD1. The CDR3 nucleotides are TGTGCCATCAGCCCTGTCCCATTAGACAGGGGGCGAGCTTTCTTT. It is translated as CAISPVPLDRGRAFF.